This T cell receptor (beta chain) emerged from a study of control samples from healthy donors and cancer patients (TCRdb year 2020). About this clone itself: The antigen it recognizes is unknown. Base-call qualities are not available, and no considerably larger clone is one nucleotide away.

The library was built by means of the immunoSEQ multiplex PCR assay. This immuneACCESS table, as held by TCRdb, lists in-frame sequences with V and J called but not all clones. Of the missing ones, under half trace to an unresolved V gene in checked studies; the others have no known cause. The sample data list some 120,000 clones, and 85% to 95% of these were observed just once. The ten largest account for 3.6% of the sample. The junction shows trimming of 5 bases on V and 1 base on J, plus 12 bases between the germline ends. From its cysteine to its phenylalanine, the CDR3 spans 14 amino acids. Only CDR3 DNA is held: 42 bases, read in frame from base 1. CDR1 and CDR2 are read off the germline V gene as MRHNA and SNTAGT.

This receptor was identified in a man younger than 45 in good health. The sample consisted of blood. The V and J genes are TRBV6-4 and TRBJ2-7; the D gene is unclear. The sequence in DNA is TGTGCCAGCAGTCCCCGTTCATTTTCCTACGAGCAGTACTTC. Translated, this gives CASSPRSFSYEQYF.